One sample yielded the 21 T cell receptor beta chains listed below, sequenced in a study of T cells in Graves' hyperthyroidism and ophthalmopathy. Template material for amplifying TCR beta CDR3 regions consisted of RNA transcripts. RT-PCR in the first round (using the HTBI primer set) targeted the TCR CDR3. TCRdb re-derived calls from the multiplex PCR reads in MiXCR, one entry per CDR3 protein. The sample yields hundreds of thousands of distinct CDR3 sequences, more than 30% seen once. Material for sequencing was blood. The receptors were gathered from a man between 18 and 29 years old with Graves' hyperthyroidism.

This clonotype was found a few times. The chain joins TRBV19 to TRBJ2-2; TRBD1 matches at 7 bases. CDR1 and CDR2 (germline): LNHDA, SQIVND (reference sequence). With 5 bases clipped from V and 0 bases from J, the junction kept 6 bases outside the gene matches. CDR3 length equals 16 residues. The DNA for the CDR3 is TGTGCCAGTAGTGGTTGGGACAGATCGAACACCGGGGAGCTGTTTTTT. This gives the protein CASSGWDRSNTGELFF.

The chain combines TRBV7-9 with TRBJ2-2; D is possibly TRBD1 (6 bases). V was shortened by 5 bases and J by 3 bases, with 13 bases between the two germline ends. The CDR3 loop spans 15 amino acids. Per the germline V gene, CDR1 is SEHNR and CDR2 is FQNEAQ (reference sequence). The chain's CDR3 is CASSSLTGYTGELFF. As DNA, the CDR3 is TGTGCCAGCAGCAGCCTAACAGGGTACACCGGGGAGCTGTTTTTT.

CDR3 amino acids: CASSPRDRTYGYTF. The DNA of the CDR3 is TGTGCCAGCAGCCCGCGGGACAGGACCTATGGCTACACCTTC. The chain joins TRBV10-3 to TRBJ1-2; 8 bases line up with TRBD1. This CDR3 has 14 residues. The V gene end was trimmed by 10 bases and the J gene end by 4 bases; junction bases not matched to a gene: 11. Germline lookup yields CDR1 ENHRY and CDR2 SYGVKD.

This clonotype has only a few counts. The chain uses TRBV5-8 and TRBJ1-6, with D perhaps matching TRBD1 (6 bases). The germline V and J ends were trimmed by 4 bases and 4 bases, with 9 bases remaining between them. The V gene's germline CDR1 is SGHTS and CDR2 YDEGEE. The CDR3 has 14 amino acids. The CDR3 sequence is CASSQDRYNSPLHF. The CDR3 DNA sequence: TGTGCCAGCAGCCAGGACAGATATAATTCACCCCTCCACTTT.

This chain links TRBV10-3 with TRBJ2-7; TRBD1 is a possible D gene (6 bases). Germline values: CDR1 ENHRY, CDR2 SYGVKD. V was cut by 10 bases and J by 3 bases, with 19 bases left in between. This CDR3 comprises 14 residues. CDR3 region: CASRIQGSLYEQYF. The CDR3 nucleotides are TGTGCCAGCAGGATACAGGGAAGCCTCTACGAGCAGTACTTC.

This clonotype was observed many times. The genes are TRBV20-1 and TRBJ1-5; D not resolved. Trimming removed 6 bases at V and 0 bases at J, with 9 bases between. CDR1 DFQATT and CDR2 SNEGSKA come from the germline V gene (reference sequence). The CDR3 is 13 residues long. CDR3 bases: TGCAGTGCGCTGGGCCATAGCAATCAGCCCCAGCATTTT. It codes for CSALGHSNQPQHF.

This clonotype was observed at least ten times. The rearrangement joins TRBV25-1 to TRBJ1-1; 7 bases agree with TRBD1. Trimming took 8 bases from V and 2 from J; bases not matched to a gene: 11. This CDR3 has 15 amino acids. CDR1 MGHDK and CDR2 SYGVNS come from the germline V gene. CDR3 bases: TGTGCCAGCGTCAGACCCGGGACAGTCAACACTGAAGCTTTCTTT. This gives the protein CASVRPGTVNTEAFF. Together with reference TRBV25-1 and TRBJ1-1, the CDR3 gives the full variable domain: EADIYQTPRYLVIGTGKKITLECSQTMGHDKMYWYQQDPGMELHLIHYSYGVNSTEKGDLSSESTVSRIRTEHFPLTLESARPSHTSQYLCASVRPGTVNTEAFFGQGTRLTVV.

This clonotype was recorded many times. This chain joins TRBV29-1 and TRBJ1-1; D unclear. Looked up from germline, CDR1 is SQVTM and CDR2 is ANQGSEA. Trimming cost V 5 bases and J 4 bases, with 14 bases left between them. The CDR3 contains 13 residues. The CDR3 bases are TGCAGCGTTATGGCCCAACTGGCCACTGAAGCTTTCTTT. Translated, it gives CSVMAQLATEAFF.

The chain uses TRBV2 and TRBJ1-4; D may be TRBD1 (6 bases). Germline CDR1 reads SNHLY; CDR2 reads FYNNEI. The germline V and J ends were trimmed by 6 bases and 8 bases, with 19 bases remaining between them. The CDR3 loop spans 15 amino acids. The chain's CDR3 is CASRDITGLGEKLFF. As DNA, the CDR3 is TGTGCCAGCAGGGACATTACAGGGTTGGGGGAAAAACTGTTTTTT.

The table lists this clonotype with many counts. The chain joins TRBV7-9 to TRBJ1-4, with D perhaps TRBD1 (5 bases). V shed 5 bases and J shed 8 bases, with 15 bases lying between them. The germline V gene encodes CDR1 SEHNR and CDR2 FQNEAQ (reference sequence). This CDR3 contains 14 residues. The DNA for the CDR3 is TGTGCCAGCAGCGCAACACAATGGGGCGAAAAACTGTTTTTT. This translates into CASSATQWGEKLFF.

The chain carries TRBV12-3 or TRBV12-4 and TRBJ2-7; TRBD1 is a possible D gene (5 bases). V was cut by 5 bases and J by 0 bases, with 14 bases left in between. This CDR3 has 15 amino acids. The CDR3 protein is CASSPEDKPSYEQYF. CDR3 nucleotide sequence: TGTGCCAGCAGTCCTGAGGACAAACCCTCCTACGAGCAGTACTTC.

This clonotype was found a few times. V usage is TRBV7-9 and J usage is TRBJ2-7, with D hard to call. Deletions cut 5 bases from V and 7 bases from J, with 12 bases between. The CDR3 is 12 amino acids. Germline lookup yields CDR1 SEHNR and CDR2 FQNEAQ (reference sequence). CDR3 in DNA: TGTGCCAGCAGCCCGCCGGTGGAGGAGCAGTACTTC. Encoded protein: CASSPPVEEQYF.

Remarks on this clonotype: With a much larger clone just one base away, this may be a read error. J is TRBJ1-6 and V is TRBV7-2; perhaps TRBD1 as D (6 bases). Germline CDR1 and CDR2: SGHTA and FQGNSA. The CDR3 runs to 14 residues. Trimming left V 5 bases short and J 7 bases short, with 12 bases between. The DNA for the CDR3 is TGTGCCAGCAGCACTAACAGGGAAAATTCACCCCTCCACTTT. Translation gives CASSTNRENSPLHF.

Worth noting for this clonotype: Just one base apart from a much larger clone, this may be a read error. The genes are TRBV11-1 and TRBJ2-7, with 12 bases lining up with TRBD2. Germline assignment: CDR1 SGHAT and CDR2 FQDESV (reference sequence). CDR3 length: 14 amino acids. V trimming: 8 bases; J trimming: 6 bases; junction bases outside the gene matches: 8. DNA for the CDR3: TGTGCCAGCGGTTTGACTAGCGGGAGAAGCGAGCAGTACTTC. Protein product: CASGLTSGRSEQYF.

The rearrangement joins TRBV10-1 to TRBJ1-2; maybe TRBD1 (5 bases). The ends were cut back, 0 bases at V and 12 bases at J, with 26 bases in the middle. This CDR3 is built from 17 residues. Germline V gives CDR1 WNHNN, CDR2 SYGVQD (reference sequence). The CDR3 is CASSESWSTPLDQGHTF. CDR3 DNA sequence: TGCGCCAGCAGTGAGTCGTGGTCAACCCCCTTGGATCAGGGCCACACCTTC.

Concerning this clonotype itself: A read error is possible here, since a much larger clone lies one base away. The chain uses TRBV7-9 and TRBJ2-2; D is ambiguous. In germline, CDR1 is SEHNR, CDR2 FQNEAQ (reference sequence). The CDR3 spans 13 residues. V lost 5 bases, J lost 8 bases, and 12 bases lay in between. The DNA of the CDR3 is TGTGCCAGCAGCCGGTGGTCGAGAGGGGAGCTGTTTTTT. It is translated as CASSRWSRGELFF.

This clonotype was seen only a few times. This rearrangement joins TRBV4-1 to TRBJ1-1; D perhaps matches TRBD1 (5 bases). The V gene lost 2 bases and the J gene lost 7 bases, with 11 bases spanning the gap. CDR1 and CDR2 (germline): MGHRA, YSYEKL. The CDR3 consists of 13 residues. The DNA for the CDR3 is TGCGCCAGCAGCCAATGGCAGGGAAGTGAAGCTTTCTTT. Its translation: CASSQWQGSEAFF.

This clonotype has at least ten counts. The rearrangement links TRBV9 to TRBJ2-5; TRBD1 matches 7 bases. V gave up 4 bases and J gave up 4 bases; unmatched junction bases: 10. This CDR3 region has 15 residues. CDR1 and CDR2 from the germline V gene are SGDLS and YYNGEE. CDR3: CASSSTTGDGETQYF. The CDR3 coding sequence is TGTGCCAGCAGCAGTACTACAGGGGATGGAGAGACCCAGTACTTC.

There are many counts of this clonotype. The chain is built from TRBV15 and TRBJ1-5; possible D gene TRBD1, 6 bases. The CDR3 is made up of 14 amino acids. In germline, CDR1 is LNHNV, CDR2 YYDKDF (reference sequence). V lost 1 base and J 6 bases, leaving 10 bases between the germline ends. For the CDR3, the DNA is TGTGCCACCAGCAGAGGGGGGCTCGGTCAGCCCCAGCATTTT. This sequence encodes CATSRGGLGQPQHF.

The chain recombines TRBV9 with TRBJ2-7; 10 positions match TRBD2. The CDR3 loop spans 17 amino acids. Per the germline V gene, CDR1 is SGDLS and CDR2 is YYNGEE. With V trimmed by 0 bases and J by 1 base, 7 bases remained unmatched. CDR3 nucleotide sequence: TGTGCCAGCAGCGTAGGAGTTAGCGGGAGGTTTTCCTACGAGCAGTACTTC. Protein sequence: CASSVGVSGRFSYEQYF.

This clonotype was counted between two and nine times. The V gene is TRBV19, the J gene TRBJ2-7; D is uncertain. The ends were cut back, 5 bases at V and 4 bases at J, with 12 bases in the middle. CDR1 is LNHDA, CDR2 SQIVND, per germline (reference sequence). The CDR3 is made up of 13 amino acids. CDR3 coding DNA: TGTGCCAGTAGTTCTAGTATCTTTTACGAGCAGTACTTC. It yields the protein CASSSSIFYEQYF.